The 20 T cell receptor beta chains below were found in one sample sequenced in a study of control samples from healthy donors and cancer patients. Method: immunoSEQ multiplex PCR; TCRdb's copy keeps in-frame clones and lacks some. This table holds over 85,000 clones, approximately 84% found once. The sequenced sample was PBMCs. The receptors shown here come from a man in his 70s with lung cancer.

The CDR3 DNA sequence: TGCGCCAGCAGCCTCAGGGGAGCGGGGGGCCTCGCCTACGAGCAGTACTTC. Its translation is CASSLRGAGGLAYEQYF. The chain links TRBV5-1 to TRBJ2-7; the match to TRBD2 covers 9 bases. In germline, CDR1 is SGHRS, CDR2 YFSETQ. After removal of 4 bases from V and 2 bases from J, the junction contained 13 bases not matched to a gene. CDR3 size: 17 residues.

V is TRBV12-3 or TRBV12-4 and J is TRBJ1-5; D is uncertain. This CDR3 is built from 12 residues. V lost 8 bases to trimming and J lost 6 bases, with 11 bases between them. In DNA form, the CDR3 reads TGTGCCAGCCGGACGGGGATTCAGCCCCAGCATTTT. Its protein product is CASRTGIQPQHF.

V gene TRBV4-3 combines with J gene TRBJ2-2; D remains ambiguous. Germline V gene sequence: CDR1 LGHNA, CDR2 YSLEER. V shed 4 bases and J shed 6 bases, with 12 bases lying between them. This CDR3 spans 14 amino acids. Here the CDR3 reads CASSLVGSAGELFF. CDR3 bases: TGCGCCAGCAGCCTAGTTGGGTCAGCCGGGGAGCTGTTTTTT.

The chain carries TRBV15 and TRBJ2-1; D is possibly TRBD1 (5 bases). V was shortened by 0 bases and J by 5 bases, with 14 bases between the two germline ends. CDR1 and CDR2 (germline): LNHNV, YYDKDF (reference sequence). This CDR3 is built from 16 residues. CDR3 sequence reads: CATSRDGLQANNEQFF. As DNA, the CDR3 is TGTGCCACCAGCAGAGATGGATTACAGGCCAACAATGAGCAGTTCTTC.

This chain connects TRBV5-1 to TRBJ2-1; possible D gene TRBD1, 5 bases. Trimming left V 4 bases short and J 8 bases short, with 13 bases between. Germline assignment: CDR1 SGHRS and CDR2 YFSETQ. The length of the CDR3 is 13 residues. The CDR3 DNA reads TGCGCCAGCAGCACCCAGGGCCGGGATGAGCAGTTCTTC. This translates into CASSTQGRDEQFF.

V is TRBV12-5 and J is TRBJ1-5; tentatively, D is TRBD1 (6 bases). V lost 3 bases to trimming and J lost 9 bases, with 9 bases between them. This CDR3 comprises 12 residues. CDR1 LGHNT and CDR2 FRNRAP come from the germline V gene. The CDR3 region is CASGFDRRPQHF. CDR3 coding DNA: TGTGCTAGTGGTTTTGACAGGCGGCCCCAGCATTTT.

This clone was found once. CDR3 amino acids: CASSFRLSSYNEQFF. Here the CDR3 DNA reads TGTGCCAGCAGCTTCAGATTGAGCTCCTACAATGAGCAGTTCTTC. The chain joins TRBV7-8 to TRBJ2-1; D is uncertain. The CDR3 length is 15 residues. The germline V gene encodes CDR1 SGHVS and CDR2 FQNEAQ. Trimming shortened V by 3 bases and J by 0 bases, and 9 bases separated the two germline ends.

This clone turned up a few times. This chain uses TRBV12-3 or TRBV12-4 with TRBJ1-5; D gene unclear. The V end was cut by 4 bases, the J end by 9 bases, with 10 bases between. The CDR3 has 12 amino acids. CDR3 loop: CASSSRRRPQHF. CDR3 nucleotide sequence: TGTGCCAGCAGTTCTCGGAGGCGGCCCCAGCATTTT.

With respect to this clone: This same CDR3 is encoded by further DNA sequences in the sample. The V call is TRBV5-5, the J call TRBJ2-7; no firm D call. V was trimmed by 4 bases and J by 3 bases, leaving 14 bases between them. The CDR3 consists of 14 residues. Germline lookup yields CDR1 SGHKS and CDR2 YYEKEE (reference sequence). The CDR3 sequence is CASSLEPSLYEQYF. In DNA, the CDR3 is TGTGCCAGCAGCCTGGAACCATCCCTCTACGAGCAGTACTTC.

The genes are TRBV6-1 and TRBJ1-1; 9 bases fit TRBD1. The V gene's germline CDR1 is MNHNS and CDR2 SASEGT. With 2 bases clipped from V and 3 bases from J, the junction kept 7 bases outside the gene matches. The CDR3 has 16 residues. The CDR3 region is CASSEIHRGRHTEAFF. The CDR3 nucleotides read TGTGCCAGCAGTGAAATCCACAGGGGGCGTCACACTGAAGCTTTCTTT.

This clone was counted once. The CDR3 spells CASSFETEKLFF. The DNA for the CDR3 is TGTGCCAGCAGCTTTGAAACTGAAAAACTGTTTTTT. The chain uses TRBV7-9 and TRBJ1-4, with unresolved D. The V gene's germline CDR1 is SEHNR and CDR2 FQNEAQ (reference sequence). V shed 3 bases and J shed 7 bases, with 6 bases lying between them. CDR3 length: 12 amino acids.

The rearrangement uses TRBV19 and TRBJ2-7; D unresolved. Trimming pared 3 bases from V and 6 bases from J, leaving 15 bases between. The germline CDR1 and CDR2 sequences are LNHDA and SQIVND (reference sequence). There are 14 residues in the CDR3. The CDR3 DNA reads TGTGCCAGTAGTATTAGAGGCCGCCAATCCGAGCAGTACTTC. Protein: CASSIRGRQSEQYF.

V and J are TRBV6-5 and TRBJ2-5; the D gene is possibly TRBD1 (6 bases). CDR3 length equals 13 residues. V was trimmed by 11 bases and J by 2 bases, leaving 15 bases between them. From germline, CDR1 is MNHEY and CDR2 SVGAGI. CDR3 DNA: TGTGCCGGTATGACGGACAGTCAAGAGACCCAGTACTTC. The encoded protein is CAGMTDSQETQYF.

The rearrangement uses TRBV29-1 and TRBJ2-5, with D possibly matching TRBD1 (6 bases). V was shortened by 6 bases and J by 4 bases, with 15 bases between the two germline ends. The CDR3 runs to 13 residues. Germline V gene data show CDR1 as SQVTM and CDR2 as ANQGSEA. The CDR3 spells CSVHRDGRETQYF. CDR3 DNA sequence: TGCAGCGTGCACAGGGATGGGCGAGAGACCCAGTACTTC.

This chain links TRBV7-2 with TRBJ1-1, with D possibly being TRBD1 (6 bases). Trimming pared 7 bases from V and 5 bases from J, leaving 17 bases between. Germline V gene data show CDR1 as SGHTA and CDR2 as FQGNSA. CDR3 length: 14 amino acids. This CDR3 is CASNQQGAGTEAFF. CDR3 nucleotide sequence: TGTGCCAGCAACCAACAGGGAGCGGGGACTGAAGCTTTCTTT.

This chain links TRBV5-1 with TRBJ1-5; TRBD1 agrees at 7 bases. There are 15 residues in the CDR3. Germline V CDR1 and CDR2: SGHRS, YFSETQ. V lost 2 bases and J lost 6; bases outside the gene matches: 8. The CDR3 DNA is TGCGCCAGCAGCTTCGGTACAGGGGAAAGTCAGCCCCAGCATTTT. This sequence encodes CASSFGTGESQPQHF.

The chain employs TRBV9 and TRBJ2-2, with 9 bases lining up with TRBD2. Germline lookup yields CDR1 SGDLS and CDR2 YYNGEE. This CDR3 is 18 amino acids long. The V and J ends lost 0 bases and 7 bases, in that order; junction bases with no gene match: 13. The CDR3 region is CASSVVVAGVSSYGELFF. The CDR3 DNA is TGTGCCAGCAGCGTAGTAGTAGCGGGGGTTTCTTCTTACGGGGAGCTGTTTTTT.

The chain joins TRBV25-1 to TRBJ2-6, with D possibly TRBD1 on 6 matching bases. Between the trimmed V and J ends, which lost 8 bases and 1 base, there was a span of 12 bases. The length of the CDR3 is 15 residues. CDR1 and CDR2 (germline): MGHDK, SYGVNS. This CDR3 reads CASYKQGSGANVLTF. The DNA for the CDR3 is TGTGCCAGCTACAAGCAGGGGTCTGGGGCCAACGTCCTGACTTTC. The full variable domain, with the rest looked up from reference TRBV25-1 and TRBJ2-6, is EADIYQTPRYLVIGTGKKITLECSQTMGHDKMYWYQQDPGMELHLIHYSYGVNSTEKGDLSSESTVSRIRTEHFPLTLESARPSHTSQYLCASYKQGSGANVLTFGAGSRLTVL.

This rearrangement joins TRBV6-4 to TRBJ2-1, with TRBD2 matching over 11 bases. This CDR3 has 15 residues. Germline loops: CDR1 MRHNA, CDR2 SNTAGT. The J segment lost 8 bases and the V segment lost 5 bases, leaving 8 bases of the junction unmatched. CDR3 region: CASSRSSGGPDEQFF. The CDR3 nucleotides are TGTGCCAGCAGTCGCTCTAGCGGGGGGCCGGATGAGCAGTTCTTC.

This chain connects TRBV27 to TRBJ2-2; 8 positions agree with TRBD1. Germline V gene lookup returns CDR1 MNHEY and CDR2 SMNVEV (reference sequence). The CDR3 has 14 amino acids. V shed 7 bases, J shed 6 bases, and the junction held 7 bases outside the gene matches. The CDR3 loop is CASMRQGWSGELFF. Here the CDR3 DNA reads TGTGCCAGCATGCGACAGGGGTGGTCCGGGGAGCTGTTTTTT.